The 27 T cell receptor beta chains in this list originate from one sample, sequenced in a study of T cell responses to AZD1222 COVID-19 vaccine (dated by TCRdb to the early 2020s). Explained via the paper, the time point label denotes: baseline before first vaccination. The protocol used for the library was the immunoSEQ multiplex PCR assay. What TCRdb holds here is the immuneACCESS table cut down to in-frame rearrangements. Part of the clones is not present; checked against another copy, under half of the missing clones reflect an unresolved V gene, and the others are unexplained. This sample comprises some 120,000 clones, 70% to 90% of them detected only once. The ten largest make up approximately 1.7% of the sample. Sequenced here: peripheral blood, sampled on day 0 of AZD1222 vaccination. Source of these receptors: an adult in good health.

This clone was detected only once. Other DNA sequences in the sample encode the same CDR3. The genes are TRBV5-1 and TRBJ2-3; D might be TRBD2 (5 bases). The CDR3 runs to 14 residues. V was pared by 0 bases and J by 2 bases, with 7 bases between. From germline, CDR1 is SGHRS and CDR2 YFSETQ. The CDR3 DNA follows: TGCGCCAGCAGCTTGGGGCTAGCCACAGATACGCAGTATTTT. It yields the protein CASSLGLATDTQYF.

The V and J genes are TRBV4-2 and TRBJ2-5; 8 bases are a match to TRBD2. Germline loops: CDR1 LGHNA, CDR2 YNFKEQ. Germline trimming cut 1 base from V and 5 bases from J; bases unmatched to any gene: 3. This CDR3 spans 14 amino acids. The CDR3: CASSQGPGGETQYF. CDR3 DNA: TGTGCCAGCAGCCAAGGCCCGGGAGGGGAGACCCAGTACTTC.

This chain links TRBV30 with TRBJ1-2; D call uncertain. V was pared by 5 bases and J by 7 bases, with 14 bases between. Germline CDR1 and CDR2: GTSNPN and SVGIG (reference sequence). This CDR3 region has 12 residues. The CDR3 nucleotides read TGTGCCTGGGGAATCCGGCTGGGTGGCTACACCTTC. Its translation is CAWGIRLGGYTF.

The CDR3 sequence: CACEQGKLFF. The CDR3 coding sequence is TGTGCCTGTGAACAGGGTAAACTGTTTTTT. The chain employs TRBV30 and TRBJ1-4, with D tentatively TRBD1 (6 bases). V was cut by 6 bases and J by 11 bases, with 10 bases left in between. Germline V gene data show CDR1 as GTSNPN and CDR2 as SVGIG (reference sequence). CDR3 length: 10 amino acids.

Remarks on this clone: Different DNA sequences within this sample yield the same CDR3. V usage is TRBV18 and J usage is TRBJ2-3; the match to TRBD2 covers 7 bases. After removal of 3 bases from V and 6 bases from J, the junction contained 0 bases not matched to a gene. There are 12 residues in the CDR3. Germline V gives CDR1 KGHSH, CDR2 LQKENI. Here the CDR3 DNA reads TGTGCCAGCTCACCCGGGAGGGATACGCAGTATTTT. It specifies CASSPGRDTQYF.

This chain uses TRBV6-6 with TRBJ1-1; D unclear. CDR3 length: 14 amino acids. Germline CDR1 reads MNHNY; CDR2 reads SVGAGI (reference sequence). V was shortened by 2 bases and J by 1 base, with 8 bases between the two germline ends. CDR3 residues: CASSYARGNTEAFF. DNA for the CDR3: TGTGCCAGCAGTTACGCGCGGGGGAACACTGAAGCTTTCTTT.

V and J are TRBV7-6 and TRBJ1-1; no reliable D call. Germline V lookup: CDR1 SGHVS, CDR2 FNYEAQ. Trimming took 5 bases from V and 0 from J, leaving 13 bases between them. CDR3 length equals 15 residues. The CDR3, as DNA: TGTGCCAGCAGCCTTGGACCGTCCGTGAACACTGAAGCTTTCTTT. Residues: CASSLGPSVNTEAFF. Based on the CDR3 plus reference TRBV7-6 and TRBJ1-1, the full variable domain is GAGVSQSPRYKVTKRGQDVALRCDPISGHVSLYWYRQALGQGPEFLTYFNYEAQQDKSGLPNDRFSAERPEGSISTLTIQRTEQRDSAMYRCASSLGPSVNTEAFFGQGTRLTVV.

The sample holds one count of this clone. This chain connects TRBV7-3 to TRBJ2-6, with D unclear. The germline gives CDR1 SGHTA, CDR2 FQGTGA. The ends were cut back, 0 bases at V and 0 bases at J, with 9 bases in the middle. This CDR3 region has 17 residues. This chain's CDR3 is CASSLTHSLSGANVLTF. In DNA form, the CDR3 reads TGTGCCAGCAGCTTAACTCACTCCCTCTCTGGGGCCAACGTCCTGACTTTC.

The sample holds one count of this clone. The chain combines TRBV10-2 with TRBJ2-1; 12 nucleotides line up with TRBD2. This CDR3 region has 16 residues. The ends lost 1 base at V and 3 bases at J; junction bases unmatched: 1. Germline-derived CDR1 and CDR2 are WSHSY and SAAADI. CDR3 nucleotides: TGCGCCAGCAGTGAGTTACTAGCGGGGGGCTACAATGAGCAGTTCTTC. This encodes CASSELLAGGYNEQFF.

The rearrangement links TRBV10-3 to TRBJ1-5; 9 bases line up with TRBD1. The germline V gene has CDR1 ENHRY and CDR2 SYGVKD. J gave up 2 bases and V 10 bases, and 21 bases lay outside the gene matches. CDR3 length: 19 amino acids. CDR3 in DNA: TGTGCCACCCGGGGGTGGCCGGGACAGGGAGGCGAAGGCAATCAGCCCCAGCATTTT. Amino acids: CATRGWPGQGGEGNQPQHF.

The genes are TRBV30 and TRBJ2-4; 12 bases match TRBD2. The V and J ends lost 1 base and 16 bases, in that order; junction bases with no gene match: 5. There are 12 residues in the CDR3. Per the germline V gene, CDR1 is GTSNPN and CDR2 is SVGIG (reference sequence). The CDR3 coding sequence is TGTGCCTGGAGTGGGCTAGCGGGAGGGCACTACTTC. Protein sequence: CAWSGLAGGHYF.

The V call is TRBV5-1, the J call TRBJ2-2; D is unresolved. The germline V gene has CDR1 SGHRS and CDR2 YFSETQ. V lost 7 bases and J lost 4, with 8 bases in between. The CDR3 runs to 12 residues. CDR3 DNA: TGCGCCAGCGGCCACCCCACCGGGGAGCTGTTTTTT. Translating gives CASGHPTGELFF.

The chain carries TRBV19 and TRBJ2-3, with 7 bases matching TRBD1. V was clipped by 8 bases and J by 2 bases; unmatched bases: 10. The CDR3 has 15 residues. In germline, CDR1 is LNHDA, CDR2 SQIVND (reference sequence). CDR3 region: CASQDRDRSTDTQYF. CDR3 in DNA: TGTGCCAGTCAAGACAGGGACAGATCCACAGATACGCAGTATTTT.

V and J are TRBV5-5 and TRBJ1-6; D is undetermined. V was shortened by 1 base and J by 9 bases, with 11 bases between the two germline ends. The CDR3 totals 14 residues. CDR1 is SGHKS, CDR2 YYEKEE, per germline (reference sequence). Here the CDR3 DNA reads TGTGCCAGCAGCTTGACTGGGTCGGTTTCACCCCTCCACTTT. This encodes CASSLTGSVSPLHF.

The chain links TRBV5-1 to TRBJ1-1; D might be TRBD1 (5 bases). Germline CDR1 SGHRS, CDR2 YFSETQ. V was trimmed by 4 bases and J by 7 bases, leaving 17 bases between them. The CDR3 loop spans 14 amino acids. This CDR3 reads CASSPGPPALEAFF. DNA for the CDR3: TGCGCCAGCAGCCCGGGACCCCCAGCCCTTGAAGCTTTCTTT. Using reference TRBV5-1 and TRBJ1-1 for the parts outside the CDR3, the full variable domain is KAGVTQTPRYLIKTRGQQVTLSCSPISGHRSVSWYQQTPGQGLQFLFEYFSETQRNKGNFPGRFSGRQFSNSRSEMNVSTLELGDSALYLCASSPGPPALEAFFGQGTRLTVV.

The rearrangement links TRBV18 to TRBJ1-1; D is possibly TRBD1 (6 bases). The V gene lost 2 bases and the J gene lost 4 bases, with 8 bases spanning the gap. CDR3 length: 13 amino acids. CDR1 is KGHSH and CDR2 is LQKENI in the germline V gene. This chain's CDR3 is CASSPSGVTEAFF. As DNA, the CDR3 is TGTGCCAGCTCACCATCAGGGGTCACTGAAGCTTTCTTT.

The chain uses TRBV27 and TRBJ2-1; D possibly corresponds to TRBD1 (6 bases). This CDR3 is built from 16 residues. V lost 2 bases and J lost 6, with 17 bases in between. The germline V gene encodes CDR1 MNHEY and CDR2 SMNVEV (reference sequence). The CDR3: CASSLPTTGNGNEQFF. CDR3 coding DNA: TGTGCCAGCAGTTTACCGACCACAGGGAACGGCAATGAGCAGTTCTTC.

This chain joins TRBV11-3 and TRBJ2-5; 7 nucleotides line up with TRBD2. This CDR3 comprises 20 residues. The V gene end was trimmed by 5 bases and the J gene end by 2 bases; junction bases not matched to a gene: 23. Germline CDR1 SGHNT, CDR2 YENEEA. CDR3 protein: CASSPWDSAAGDTEQETQYF. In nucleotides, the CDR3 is TGTGCCAGCAGCCCCTGGGACTCGGCGGCGGGAGATACCGAACAAGAGACCCAGTACTTC.

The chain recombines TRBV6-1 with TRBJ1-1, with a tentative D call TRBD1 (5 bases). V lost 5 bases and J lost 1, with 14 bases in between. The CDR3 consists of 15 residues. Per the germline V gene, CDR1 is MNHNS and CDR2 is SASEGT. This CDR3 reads CASSLGGTPNTEAFF. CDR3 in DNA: TGTGCCAGCAGTCTCGGCGGGACTCCGAACACTGAAGCTTTCTTT.

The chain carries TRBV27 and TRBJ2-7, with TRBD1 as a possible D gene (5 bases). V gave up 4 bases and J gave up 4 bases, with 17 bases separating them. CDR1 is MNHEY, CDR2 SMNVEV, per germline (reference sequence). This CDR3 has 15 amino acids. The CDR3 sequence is CASSSPGLTGYEQYF. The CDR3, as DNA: TGTGCCAGCAGTTCCCCGGGCCTAACAGGTTACGAGCAGTACTTC.

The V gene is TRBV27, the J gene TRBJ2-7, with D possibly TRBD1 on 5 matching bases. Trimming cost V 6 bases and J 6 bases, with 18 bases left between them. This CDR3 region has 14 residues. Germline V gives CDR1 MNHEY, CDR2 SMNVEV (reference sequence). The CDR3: CASRLTKGIFEQYF. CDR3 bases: TGTGCCAGCAGACTTACAAAGGGGATCTTCGAGCAGTACTTC.

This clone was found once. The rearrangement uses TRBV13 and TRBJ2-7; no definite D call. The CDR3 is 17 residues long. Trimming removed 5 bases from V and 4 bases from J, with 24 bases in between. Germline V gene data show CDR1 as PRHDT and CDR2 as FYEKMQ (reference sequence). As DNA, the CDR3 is TGTGCCAGCAGCCCTCCCGGAGCGCCACCAGCCCTTTACGAGCAGTACTTC. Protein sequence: CASSPPGAPPALYEQYF.

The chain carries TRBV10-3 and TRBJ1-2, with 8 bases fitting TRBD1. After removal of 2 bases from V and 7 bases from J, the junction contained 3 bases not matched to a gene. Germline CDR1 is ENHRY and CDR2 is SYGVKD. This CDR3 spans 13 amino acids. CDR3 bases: TGTGCCATCAGTGAGGGAACAGGGGGTGGCTACACCTTC. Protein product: CAISEGTGGGYTF.

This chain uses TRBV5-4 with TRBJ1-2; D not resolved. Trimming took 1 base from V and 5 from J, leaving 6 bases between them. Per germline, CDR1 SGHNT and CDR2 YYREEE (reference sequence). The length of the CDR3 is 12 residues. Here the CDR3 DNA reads TGTGCCAGCAGCTTGACCGGGTATGGCTACACCTTC. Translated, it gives CASSLTGYGYTF.

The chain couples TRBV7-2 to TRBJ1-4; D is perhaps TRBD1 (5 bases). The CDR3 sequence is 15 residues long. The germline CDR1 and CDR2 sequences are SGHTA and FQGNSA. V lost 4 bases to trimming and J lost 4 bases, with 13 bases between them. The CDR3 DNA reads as TGTGCCAGCAGCTCAGGGTACGGCGGTAATGAAAAACTGTTTTTT. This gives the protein CASSSGYGGNEKLFF.

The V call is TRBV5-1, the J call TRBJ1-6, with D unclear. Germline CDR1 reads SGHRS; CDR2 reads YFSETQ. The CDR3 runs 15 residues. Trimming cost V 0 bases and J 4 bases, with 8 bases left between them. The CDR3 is CASSLDAGYNSPLHF. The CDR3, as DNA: TGCGCCAGCAGCTTGGATGCAGGATATAATTCACCCCTCCACTTT.

CDR3 nucleotides: TGCGCCAGCAGTACGCCGGGGGCGGGGGAGACCCAGTACTTC. Amino acids: CASSTPGAGETQYF. The V call is TRBV5-1, the J call TRBJ2-5; either TRBD1 or TRBD2 may supply D (6 bases each). The CDR3 consists of 14 residues. Germline CDR1 SGHRS, CDR2 YFSETQ. The germline V and J ends were trimmed by 5 bases and 5 bases, with 16 bases remaining between them. Complete variable domain (other parts from reference TRBV5-1 and TRBJ2-5): KAGVTQTPRYLIKTRGQQVTLSCSPISGHRSVSWYQQTPGQGLQFLFEYFSETQRNKGNFPGRFSGRQFSNSRSEMNVSTLELGDSALYLCASSTPGAGETQYFGPGTRLLVL.